The clone carrying this T cell receptor beta chain was seen ten or more times. Its antigen remains unidentified. The sample is drawn from a study of Graves' ophthalmopathy and Graves' hyperthyroidism. Study findings and constraints: An approximately 83% specificity and 85% to 90% sensitivity were achieved by a 13-signature model that separated ophthalmopathy from stable hyperthyroidism.

Amplifying from RNA transcripts, the study obtained TCR beta CDR3 regions. Second-round multiplex PCR came after a first-round RT-PCR that employed HTBI primers. TCRdb re-called the multiplex PCR reads through MiXCR, storing one row per CDR3 protein. The table shows 300,000 or so distinct CDR3 sequences, with 17% occurring only once. The CDR3 runs 18 residues. With 3 bases clipped from V and 4 bases from J, the junction kept 12 bases outside the gene matches. The germline V gene encodes CDR1 LGHNA and CDR2 YNFKEQ. The J gene is TRBJ2-2, the V gene TRBV4-2; 9 positions match TRBD2. The sequenced material came from peripheral blood. This receptor was identified in an adult man with Graves' ophthalmopathy. The CDR3 loop is CASSQSTSGRYRTGELFF. CDR3 DNA: TGTGCCAGCAGCCAGTCGACTAGCGGCAGGTATCGCACCGGGGAGCTGTTTTTT.